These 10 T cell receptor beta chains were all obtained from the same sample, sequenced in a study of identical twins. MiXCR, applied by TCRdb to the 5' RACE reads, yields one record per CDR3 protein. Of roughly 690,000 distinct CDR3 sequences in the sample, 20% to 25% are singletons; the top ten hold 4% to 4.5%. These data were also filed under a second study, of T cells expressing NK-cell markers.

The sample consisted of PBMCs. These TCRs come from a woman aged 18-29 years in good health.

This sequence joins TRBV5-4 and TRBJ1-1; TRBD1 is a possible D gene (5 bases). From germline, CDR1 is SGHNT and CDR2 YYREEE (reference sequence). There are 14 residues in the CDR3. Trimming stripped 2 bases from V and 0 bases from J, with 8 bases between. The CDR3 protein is CASSFGHMNTEAFF. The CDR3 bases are TGTGCCAGCAGCTTTGGACACATGAACACTGAAGCTTTCTTT.

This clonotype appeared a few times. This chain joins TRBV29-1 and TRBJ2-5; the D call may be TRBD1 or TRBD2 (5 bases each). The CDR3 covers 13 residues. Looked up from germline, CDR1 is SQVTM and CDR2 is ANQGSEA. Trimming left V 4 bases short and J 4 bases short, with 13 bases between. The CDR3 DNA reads TGCAGCGTTGTTAGGGACCTTGGAGAGACCCAGTACTTC. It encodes CSVVRDLGETQYF.

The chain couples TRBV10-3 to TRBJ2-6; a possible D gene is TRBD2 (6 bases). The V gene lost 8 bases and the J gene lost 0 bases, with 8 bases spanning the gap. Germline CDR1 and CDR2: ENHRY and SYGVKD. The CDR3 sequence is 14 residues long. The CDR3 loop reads CAIGGFSGANVLTF. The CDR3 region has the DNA TGTGCCATCGGGGGGTTCTCTGGGGCCAACGTCCTGACTTTC.

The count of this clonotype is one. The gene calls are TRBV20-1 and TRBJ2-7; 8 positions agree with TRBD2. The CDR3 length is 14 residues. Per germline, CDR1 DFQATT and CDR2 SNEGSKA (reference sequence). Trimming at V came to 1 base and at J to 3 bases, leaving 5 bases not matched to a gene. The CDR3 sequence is CSARALGTSYEQYF. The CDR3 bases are TGCAGTGCTAGAGCCCTCGGGACTAGCTACGAGCAGTACTTC.

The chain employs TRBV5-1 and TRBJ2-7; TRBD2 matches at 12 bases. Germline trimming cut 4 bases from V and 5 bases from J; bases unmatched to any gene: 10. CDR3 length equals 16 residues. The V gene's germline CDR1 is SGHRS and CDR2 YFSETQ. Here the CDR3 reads CASSVSRTSGINEQYF. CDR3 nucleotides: TGCGCCAGCAGCGTGAGCCGGACTAGCGGGATCAACGAGCAGTACTTC.

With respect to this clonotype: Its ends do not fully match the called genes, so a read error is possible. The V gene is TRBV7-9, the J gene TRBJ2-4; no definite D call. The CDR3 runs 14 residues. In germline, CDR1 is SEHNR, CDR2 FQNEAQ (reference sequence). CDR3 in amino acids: CATSESQGMGIQYF. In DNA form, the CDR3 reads TGTGCCACCAGCGAGAGCCAAGGGATGGGCATTCAGTACTTC. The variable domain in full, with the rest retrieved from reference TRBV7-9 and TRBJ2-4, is DTGVSQNPRHKITKRGQNVTFRCDPISEHNRLYWYRQTLGQGPEFLTYFQNEAQLEKSRLLSDRFSAERPKGSFSTLEIQRTEQGDSAMYLCATSESQGMGIQYFGAGTRLSVL.

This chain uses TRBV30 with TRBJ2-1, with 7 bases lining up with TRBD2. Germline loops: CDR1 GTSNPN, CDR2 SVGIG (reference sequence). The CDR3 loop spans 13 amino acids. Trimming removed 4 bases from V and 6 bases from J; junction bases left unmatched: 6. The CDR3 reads CAWTPRTSNEQFF. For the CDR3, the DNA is TGTGCCTGGACCCCGCGGACTAGCAATGAGCAGTTCTTC.

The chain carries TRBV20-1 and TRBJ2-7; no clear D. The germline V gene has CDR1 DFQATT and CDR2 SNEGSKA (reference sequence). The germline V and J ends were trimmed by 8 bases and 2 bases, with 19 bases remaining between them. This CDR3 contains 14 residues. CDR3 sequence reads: CSSAVRVRPYEQYF. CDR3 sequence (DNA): TGCAGTTCGGCCGTTAGAGTGCGACCCTACGAGCAGTACTTC.

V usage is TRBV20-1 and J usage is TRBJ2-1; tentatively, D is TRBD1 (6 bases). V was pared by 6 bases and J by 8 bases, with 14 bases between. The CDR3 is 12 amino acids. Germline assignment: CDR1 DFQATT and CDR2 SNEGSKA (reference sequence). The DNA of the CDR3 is TGCAGTGCCGGGGACATGTTCCATGAGCAGTTCTTC. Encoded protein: CSAGDMFHEQFF.

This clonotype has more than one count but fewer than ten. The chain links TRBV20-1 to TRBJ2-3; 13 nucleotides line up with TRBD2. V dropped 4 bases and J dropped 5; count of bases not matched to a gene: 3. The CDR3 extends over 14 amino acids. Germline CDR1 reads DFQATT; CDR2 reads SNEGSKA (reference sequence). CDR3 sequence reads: CSAIRLAGGDTQYF. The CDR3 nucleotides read TGCAGTGCTATCCGACTAGCGGGAGGAGATACGCAGTATTTT.